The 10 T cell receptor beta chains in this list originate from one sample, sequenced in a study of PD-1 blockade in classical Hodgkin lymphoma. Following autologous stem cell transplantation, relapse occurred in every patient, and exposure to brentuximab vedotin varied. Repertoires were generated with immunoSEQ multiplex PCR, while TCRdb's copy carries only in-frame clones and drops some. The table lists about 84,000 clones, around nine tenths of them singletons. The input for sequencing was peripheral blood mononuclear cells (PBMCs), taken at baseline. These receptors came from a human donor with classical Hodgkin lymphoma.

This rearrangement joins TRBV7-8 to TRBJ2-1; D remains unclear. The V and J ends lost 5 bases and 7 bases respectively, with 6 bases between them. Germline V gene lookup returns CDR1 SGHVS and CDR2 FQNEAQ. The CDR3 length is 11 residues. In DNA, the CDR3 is TGTGCCAGCAGCCCCCAGAATGAGCAGTTCTTC. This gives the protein CASSPQNEQFF.

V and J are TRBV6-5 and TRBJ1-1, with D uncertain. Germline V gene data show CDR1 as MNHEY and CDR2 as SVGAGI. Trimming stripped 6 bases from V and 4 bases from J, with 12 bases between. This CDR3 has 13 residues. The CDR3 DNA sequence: TGTGCCAGCAGAAACGGGATCCTCACTGAAGCTTTCTTT. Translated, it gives CASRNGILTEAFF.

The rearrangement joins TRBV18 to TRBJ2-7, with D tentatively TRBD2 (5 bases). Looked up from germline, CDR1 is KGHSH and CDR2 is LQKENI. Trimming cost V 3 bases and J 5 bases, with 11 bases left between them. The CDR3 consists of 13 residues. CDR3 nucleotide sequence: TGTGCCAGCTCACCGGACCCCGGGAACGAGCAGTACTTC. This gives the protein CASSPDPGNEQYF.

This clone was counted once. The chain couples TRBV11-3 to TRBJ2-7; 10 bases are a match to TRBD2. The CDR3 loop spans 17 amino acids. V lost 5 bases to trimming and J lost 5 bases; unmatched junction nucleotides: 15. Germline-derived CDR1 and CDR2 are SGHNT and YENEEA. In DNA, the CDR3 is TGTGCCAGCAGCCCAAAACCCCTAGCGGGAGAACTCAACGAGCAGTACTTC. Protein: CASSPKPLAGELNEQYF.

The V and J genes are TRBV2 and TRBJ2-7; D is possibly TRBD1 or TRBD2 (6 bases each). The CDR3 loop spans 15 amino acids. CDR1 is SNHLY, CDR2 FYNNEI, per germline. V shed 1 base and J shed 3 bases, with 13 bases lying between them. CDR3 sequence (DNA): TGTGCCAGCAGTGAAGGACACGGAGGGGGCTACGAGCAGTACTTC. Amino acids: CASSEGHGGGYEQYF.

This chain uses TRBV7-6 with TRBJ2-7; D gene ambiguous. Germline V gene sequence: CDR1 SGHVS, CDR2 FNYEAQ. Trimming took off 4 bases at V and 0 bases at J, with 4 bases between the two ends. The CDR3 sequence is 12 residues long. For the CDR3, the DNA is TGTGCCAGCAGCTCTACCTCCTACGAGCAGTACTTC. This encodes CASSSTSYEQYF.

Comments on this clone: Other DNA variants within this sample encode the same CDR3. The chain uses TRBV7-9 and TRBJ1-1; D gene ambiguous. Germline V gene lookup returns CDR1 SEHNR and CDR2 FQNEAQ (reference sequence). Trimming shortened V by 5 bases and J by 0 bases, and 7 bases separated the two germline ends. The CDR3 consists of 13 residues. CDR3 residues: CASSLDMNTEAFF. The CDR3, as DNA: TGTGCCAGCAGCCTGGATATGAACACTGAAGCTTTCTTT.

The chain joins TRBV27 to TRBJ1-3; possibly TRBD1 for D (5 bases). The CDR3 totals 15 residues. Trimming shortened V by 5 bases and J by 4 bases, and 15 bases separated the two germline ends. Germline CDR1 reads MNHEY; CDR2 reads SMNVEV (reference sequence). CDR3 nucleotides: TGTGCCAGCAGTCGAGGGACTTTTCCCGGAAACACCATATATTTT. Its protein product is CASSRGTFPGNTIYF.

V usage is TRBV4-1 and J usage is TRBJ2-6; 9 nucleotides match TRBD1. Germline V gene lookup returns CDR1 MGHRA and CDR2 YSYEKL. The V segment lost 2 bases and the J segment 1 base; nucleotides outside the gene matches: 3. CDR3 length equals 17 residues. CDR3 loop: CASSQQTGGSGANVLTF. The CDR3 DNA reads TGCGCCAGCAGCCAACAGACAGGGGGTTCTGGGGCCAACGTCCTGACTTTC.

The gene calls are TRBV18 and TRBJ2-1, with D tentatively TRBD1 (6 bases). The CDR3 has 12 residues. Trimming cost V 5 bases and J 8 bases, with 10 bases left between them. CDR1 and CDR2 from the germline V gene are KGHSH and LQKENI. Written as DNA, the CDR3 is TGTGCCAGCTCAACCAGGGGCGATGAGCAGTTCTTC. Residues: CASSTRGDEQFF.